Shown below are 12 T cell receptor beta chains from a single sample sequenced in a study of Tregs in tolerant kidney transplant recipients. Clones were read by immunoSEQ multiplex PCR, and TCRdb kept only the in-frame ones, dropping some. The sample has tens of thousands of clones, approximately 94% seen once. Recipients received nonmyeloablative bone marrow transplants from related graft donors, with transient mixed chimerism. Here the sequenced sample was CD4+ T cells from blood (PBMCs), taken 12 months after the transplant. These receptors were taken from a human patient who received a combined kidney and bone marrow transplant. Some T cells may arise from the graft donor.

The count of this clone is one. CDR3 residues: CASSSTGEGGGYTF. Written as DNA, the CDR3 is TGTGCCAGTTCCTCGACAGGGGAGGGAGGCGGCTACACCTTC. The chain employs TRBV6-1 and TRBJ1-2; the match to TRBD1 covers 8 bases. Germline CDR1 MNHNS, CDR2 SASEGT. Losses at the gene ends were 9 bases for V and 8 bases for J; bases not matched to a gene: 14. CDR3 length: 14 amino acids.

This chain joins TRBV18 and TRBJ2-7; D might be TRBD1 (5 bases). V was cut by 4 bases and J by 2 bases, with 12 bases left in between. From germline, CDR1 is KGHSH and CDR2 LQKENI. This CDR3 is built from 14 residues. This CDR3 reads CASSQSQVTYEQYF. The CDR3 DNA is TGTGCCAGCTCACAATCACAGGTTACCTACGAGCAGTACTTC.

The chain couples TRBV4-3 to TRBJ2-4; 10 nucleotides line up with TRBD2. Germline assignment: CDR1 LGHNA and CDR2 YSLEER. The junction had 16 bases not matched to a gene; V was cut back by 1 base and J by 16 bases. This CDR3 has 16 residues. CDR3 sequence (DNA): TGCGCCAGCAGCCAAGTCGCGACAGCGGGGGGGCCTCAGGTTTACTTC. Residues: CASSQVATAGGPQVYF.

The table lists this clone with a count of one. The rearrangement joins TRBV4-3 to TRBJ1-2; 7 bases fit TRBD1. Germline CDR1 is LGHNA and CDR2 is YSLEER. The CDR3 is made up of 15 amino acids. The V segment lost 2 bases and the J segment 5 bases; nucleotides outside the gene matches: 8. CDR3 DNA sequence: TGCGCCAGCAGCCAATCAAATACAGGGGAGTATGGCTACACCTTC. Translating gives CASSQSNTGEYGYTF.

The rearrangement uses TRBV6-6 and TRBJ2-2; TRBD2 matches at 10 bases. V lost 8 bases to trimming and J lost 2 bases; unmatched junction nucleotides: 8. The CDR3 totals 16 residues. CDR1 MNHNY and CDR2 SVGAGI come from the germline V gene (reference sequence). Here the CDR3 reads CASGPSGRKNTGELFF. In DNA, the CDR3 is TGTGCCAGCGGGCCTAGCGGGAGAAAAAACACCGGGGAGCTGTTTTTT.

The chain couples TRBV18 to TRBJ2-3; TRBD1 aligns across 7 bases. The germline gives CDR1 KGHSH, CDR2 LQKENI. Trimming removed 3 bases from V and 3 bases from J; junction bases left unmatched: 9. The CDR3 extends over 16 amino acids. CDR3 sequence reads: CASSPRQGRATDTQYF. In DNA, the CDR3 is TGTGCCAGCTCACCGCGACAGGGTAGAGCGACAGATACGCAGTATTTT.

This chain links TRBV5-1 with TRBJ2-6; no reliable D call. Germline CDR1 reads SGHRS; CDR2 reads YFSETQ. The CDR3 is made up of 16 amino acids. The V end lost 0 bases, the J end lost 2 bases, and 9 bases lay between the germline ends. The CDR3 DNA reads TGCGCCAGCAGCTTGGACAGCAAGACTGGGGCCAACGTCCTGACTTTC. Translating gives CASSLDSKTGANVLTF.

This clone was counted only a few times. The V gene is TRBV10-3, the J gene TRBJ2-1; 7 positions match TRBD2. CDR1 ENHRY and CDR2 SYGVKD come from the germline V gene. Germline trimming cut 8 bases from V and 0 bases from J; bases unmatched to any gene: 7. The CDR3 length is 15 residues. This CDR3 is CAIGLAVSSYNEQFF. CDR3 nucleotides: TGTGCCATCGGTCTAGCGGTAAGCTCCTACAATGAGCAGTTCTTC.

The chain couples TRBV9 to TRBJ1-3; possible D gene TRBD1, 5 bases. Germline-derived CDR1 and CDR2 are SGDLS and YYNGEE. The CDR3 runs to 15 residues. Trimming removed 3 bases at V and 1 base at J, with 11 bases between. The CDR3 DNA is TGTGCCAGCAGCGGACGGACATTTTCTGGAAACACCATATATTTT. The encoded protein is CASSGRTFSGNTIYF. Combining the CDR3 with reference TRBV9 and TRBJ1-3 gives the whole variable domain DSGVTQTPKHLITATGQRVTLRCSPRSGDLSVYWYQQSLDQGLQFLIQYYNGEERAKGNILERFSAQQFPDLHSELNLSSLELGDSALYFCASSGRTFSGNTIYFGEGSWLTVV.

The chain joins TRBV7-2 to TRBJ2-1, with 12 bases identical to TRBD2. The J segment lost 2 bases and the V segment lost 5 bases, leaving 7 bases of the junction unmatched. The CDR3 runs 17 residues. The germline CDR1 and CDR2 sequences are SGHTA and FQGNSA. This chain's CDR3 is CASSQTLAGGAYNEQFF. The DNA of the CDR3 is TGTGCCAGCAGCCAGACCCTAGCGGGAGGGGCCTACAATGAGCAGTTCTTC.

The genes are TRBV9 and TRBJ2-5; maybe TRBD2 (6 bases). This CDR3 has 16 residues. The germline V and J ends were trimmed by 2 bases and 1 base, with 15 bases remaining between them. CDR1 SGDLS and CDR2 YYNGEE come from the germline V gene. The CDR3 loop reads CASSVTPGGSQETQYF. CDR3 coding DNA: TGTGCCAGCAGCGTTACGCCCGGAGGGAGCCAAGAGACCCAGTACTTC.

V and J are TRBV9 and TRBJ1-2, with D possibly TRBD1 on 5 matching bases. The V end was cut by 3 bases, the J end by 1 base, with 7 bases between. The CDR3 is 13 amino acids. Germline assignment: CDR1 SGDLS and CDR2 YYNGEE. The CDR3, as DNA: TGTGCCAGCAGCGCGGACATTAACTATGGCTACACCTTC. Translating gives CASSADINYGYTF.